These 7 T cell receptor beta chains were all obtained from the same sample, sequenced in a study of blood T cell repertoires in COVID-19. Sequencing was performed with immunoSEQ multiplex PCR; in TCRdb, only in-frame clones are kept and a portion is missing. The table includes approximately 400,000 clones, approximately 89% detected once. The material sequenced was PBMCs or T cells enriched from blood (not recorded which). The receptors were gathered from a woman aged 40 to 55 who had been exposed to COVID-19.

The rearrangement links TRBV2 to TRBJ1-1; a weak D match, TRBD1 (5 bases). The germline V gene encodes CDR1 SNHLY and CDR2 FYNNEI. V was clipped by 4 bases and J by 5 bases, with 14 bases between them. The CDR3 sequence is 14 residues long. CDR3 sequence reads: CASSGSGGTTEAFF. CDR3 coding DNA: TGTGCCAGCAGTGGATCGGGGGGTACGACTGAAGCTTTCTTT.

The rearrangement uses TRBV9 and TRBJ1-5; 7 bases align to TRBD1. The germline gives CDR1 SGDLS, CDR2 YYNGEE. The CDR3 contains 14 residues. V lost 3 bases and J lost 6; bases outside the gene matches: 6. CDR3 sequence (DNA): TGTGCCAGCAGCGCGACAGGGTTTGGTCAGCCCCAGCATTTT. Translation gives CASSATGFGQPQHF.

The rearrangement uses TRBV5-1 and TRBJ2-1; D is perhaps TRBD1 (7 bases). This CDR3 is 13 amino acids long. Germline V gene data show CDR1 as SGHRS and CDR2 as YFSETQ. Trimming pared 4 bases from V and 10 bases from J, leaving 15 bases between. CDR3 amino acids: CASSPGDRLEQFF. CDR3 nucleotide sequence: TGCGCCAGCAGCCCGGGGGACAGACTGGAGCAGTTCTTC.

This rearrangement joins TRBV5-1 to TRBJ2-7, with D possibly matching TRBD1 (6 bases). The germline gives CDR1 SGHRS, CDR2 YFSETQ. This CDR3 has 14 residues. The ends were cut back, 0 bases at V and 4 bases at J, with 11 bases in the middle. The CDR3 region is CASSLGDTQYEQYF. The DNA of the CDR3 is TGCGCCAGCAGCTTGGGGGACACACAGTACGAGCAGTACTTC.

This clone has just one count. This chain uses TRBV6-1 with TRBJ1-5; TRBD1 matches at 7 bases. The CDR3 consists of 17 residues. Germline CDR1 is MNHNS and CDR2 is SASEGT. V was clipped by 4 bases and J by 2 bases; unmatched bases: 11. This chain's CDR3 is CASSATGRLTGNQPQHF. For the CDR3, the DNA is TGTGCCAGCAGTGCGACAGGGAGGCTCACGGGCAATCAGCCCCAGCATTTT.

The chain is built from TRBV28 and TRBJ1-1; D is undetermined. Germline V gene sequence: CDR1 MDHEN, CDR2 SYDVKM. V was trimmed by 7 bases and J by 0 bases, leaving 12 bases between them. The CDR3 loop spans 14 amino acids. The chain's CDR3 is CASKENGLNTEAFF. CDR3 nucleotides: TGTGCCAGCAAGGAGAACGGCTTGAACACTGAAGCTTTCTTT. Combining the CDR3 with reference TRBV28 and TRBJ1-1 gives the whole variable domain DVKVTQSSRYLVKRTGEKVFLECVQDMDHENMFWYRQDPGLGLRLIYFSYDVKMKEKGDIPEGYSVSREKKERFSLILESASTNQTSMYLCASKENGLNTEAFFGQGTRLTVV.

The sample holds a few counts of this clone. CDR3 nucleotide sequence: TGTGCCAGCAGCTTAGAACAGGGGAGAAACTATGGCTACACCTTC. This gives the protein CASSLEQGRNYGYTF. This chain links TRBV7-2 with TRBJ1-2; 7 nucleotides align to TRBD1. The CDR3 loop spans 15 amino acids. The germline V gene encodes CDR1 SGHTA and CDR2 FQGNSA. V was clipped by 1 base and J by 2 bases; unmatched bases: 4. The entire variable domain, with the rest obtained from reference TRBV7-2 and TRBJ1-2, is as follows: GAGVSQSPSNKVTEKGKDVELRCDPISGHTALYWYRQSLGQGLEFLIYFQGNSAPDKSGLPSDRFSAERTGGSVSTLTIQRTQQEDSAVYLCASSLEQGRNYGYTFGSGTRLTVV.